Following are 32 T cell receptor beta chains from one sample sequenced in a study of control samples from healthy donors and cancer patients. Assay used: immunoSEQ multiplex PCR; TCRdb lists only in-frame clones, some missing. The top ten hold more than 2% of the sample, which has some 120,000 clones, approximately 93% seen once. Sequencing was carried out using blood. These receptors all stem from a man in his thirties or forties in good health.

The J gene is TRBJ2-1, the V gene TRBV6-6; 15 nucleotides line up with TRBD2. Germline V gene data show CDR1 as MNHNY and CDR2 as SVGAGI (reference sequence). The V segment lost 5 bases and the J segment 8 bases; nucleotides outside the gene matches: 4. CDR3 length: 15 residues. CDR3 in amino acids: CASSGTSGGNDEQFF. CDR3 in DNA: TGTGCCAGCAGTGGGACTAGCGGGGGGAACGATGAGCAGTTCTTC.

The chain has TRBV27 and TRBJ1-5; TRBD1 might be the D (6 bases). The CDR3 spans 21 residues. V lost 2 bases and J 5 bases, leaving 31 bases between the germline ends. Germline V CDR1 and CDR2: MNHEY, SMNVEV (reference sequence). The CDR3 loop is CASSLDVWGAQGHSPHQPQHF. The CDR3 DNA is TGTGCCAGCAGTTTAGACGTCTGGGGGGCGCAAGGCCATTCCCCTCATCAGCCCCAGCATTTT.

The chain joins TRBV2 to TRBJ2-5, with 10 positions matching TRBD1. Germline trimming cut 10 bases from V and 5 bases from J; bases unmatched to any gene: 7. The CDR3 loop spans 13 amino acids. Germline V lookup: CDR1 SNHLY, CDR2 FYNNEI. The CDR3 nucleotides read TGTGCCACCCAGACAGGGGGCGGGGAGACCCAGTACTTC. It specifies CATQTGGGETQYF. The variable domain in full, completed from reference TRBV2 and TRBJ2-5, reads EPEVTQTPSHQVTQMGQEVILRCVPISNHLYFYWYRQILGQKVEFLVSFYNNEISEKSEIFDDQFSVERPDGSNFTLKIRSTKLEDSAMYFCATQTGGGETQYFGPGTRLLVL.

The chain combines TRBV7-9 with TRBJ1-1; D is uncertain. V lost 5 bases and J lost 1, with 11 bases in between. CDR1 and CDR2 (germline): SEHNR, FQNEAQ (reference sequence). This CDR3 spans 14 amino acids. In DNA, the CDR3 is TGTGCCAGCAGCACACTCTTAGAGAACACTGAAGCTTTCTTT. Its translation is CASSTLLENTEAFF.

This clone was recorded a few times. This chain links TRBV7-8 with TRBJ1-1; 7 bases fit TRBD1. The length of the CDR3 is 13 residues. V shed 6 bases, J shed 1 base, and the junction held 2 bases outside the gene matches. Germline CDR1 SGHVS, CDR2 FQNEAQ. Here the CDR3 reads CASRQGGNTEAFF. The CDR3 region has the DNA TGTGCCAGCAGGCAGGGGGGGAACACTGAAGCTTTCTTT.

This chain links TRBV28 with TRBJ2-1; tentatively, D is TRBD1 (5 bases). This CDR3 region has 17 residues. V was shortened by 3 bases and J by 5 bases, with 20 bases between the two germline ends. Germline V gene data show CDR1 as MDHEN and CDR2 as SYDVKM. DNA for the CDR3: TGTGCCAGCAGTTTCAGGGCAATCCACTTACTAAACAATGAGCAGTTCTTC. It is translated as CASSFRAIHLLNNEQFF.

The chain uses TRBV30 and TRBJ1-2, with 7 bases lining up with TRBD1. CDR3 length: 12 residues. Germline assignment: CDR1 GTSNPN and CDR2 SVGIG (reference sequence). The trim removed 8 bases at V and 3 bases at J, leaving 6 bases unmatched. CDR3 residues: CAPSDRDYGYTF. CDR3 coding DNA: TGTGCCCCCTCCGACAGGGACTATGGCTACACCTTC.

J is TRBJ2-3 and V is TRBV5-1; unclear D gene. V lost 7 bases, J lost 6 bases, and 12 bases lay in between. The CDR3 runs 12 residues. Germline assignment: CDR1 SGHRS and CDR2 YFSETQ. Here the CDR3 reads CASRISTDTQYF. The CDR3 nucleotides are TGCGCCAGCCGGATCTCCACGGATACGCAGTATTTT. The full variable domain, rest sourced from reference TRBV5-1 and TRBJ2-3, is KAGVTQTPRYLIKTRGQQVTLSCSPISGHRSVSWYQQTPGQGLQFLFEYFSETQRNKGNFPGRFSGRQFSNSRSEMNVSTLELGDSALYLCASRISTDTQYFGPGTRLTVL.

The chain carries TRBV30 and TRBJ1-1, with a possible D match to TRBD1 (6 bases). In germline, CDR1 is GTSNPN, CDR2 SVGIG (reference sequence). This CDR3 has 15 residues. V was clipped by 1 base and J by 5 bases, with 17 bases between them. The CDR3 DNA follows: TGTGCCTGGAGTGGAACCTACAGGGAAGGAACTGAAGCTTTCTTT. It specifies CAWSGTYREGTEAFF.

The chain uses TRBV30 and TRBJ2-3, with D possibly being TRBD1 or TRBD2 (5 bases each). The germline CDR1 and CDR2 sequences are GTSNPN and SVGIG (reference sequence). The CDR3 is 13 residues long. V was clipped by 5 bases and J by 7 bases, with 16 bases between them. The CDR3 protein is CAWAGTSGNTQYF. DNA of the CDR3: TGTGCCTGGGCCGGGACGAGCGGAAATACGCAGTATTTT. Full variable domain (rest looked up from reference TRBV30 and TRBJ2-3): SQTIHQWPATLVQPVGSPLSLECTVEGTSNPNLYWYRQAAGRGLQLLFYSVGIGQISSEVPQNLSASRPQDRQFILSSKKLLLSDSGFYLCAWAGTSGNTQYFGPGTRLTVL.

This chain joins TRBV7-6 and TRBJ2-2; TRBD1 matches 8 bases. CDR1 is SGHVS and CDR2 is FNYEAQ in the germline V gene. This CDR3 region has 14 residues. V lost 5 bases, J lost 6 bases, and 5 bases stayed unmatched. Here the CDR3 reads CASSPDRAAGELFF. The CDR3 nucleotides are TGTGCCAGCAGCCCGGACAGGGCTGCCGGGGAGCTGTTTTTT.

The chain couples TRBV19 to TRBJ2-1; 7 bases are shared with TRBD2. J lost 8 bases, V lost 3 bases, and 16 bases had no gene match. This CDR3 has 17 residues. Germline V gene lookup returns CDR1 LNHDA and CDR2 SQIVND (reference sequence). CDR3 bases: TGTGCCAGTAGTATCGCCCTGGGAGGGGCTAAGGCCCATGAGCAGTTCTTC. Protein product: CASSIALGGAKAHEQFF.

The V gene is TRBV6-6, the J gene TRBJ1-5; no clear D. CDR1 is MNHNY and CDR2 is SVGAGI in the germline V gene (reference sequence). Trimming left V 2 bases short and J 0 bases short, with 8 bases between. CDR3 length: 15 residues. The CDR3 region is CASSYPGYSNQPQHF. The CDR3 bases are TGTGCCAGCAGTTACCCTGGGTATAGCAATCAGCCCCAGCATTTT.

The chain is built from TRBV14 and TRBJ1-2, with D perhaps matching TRBD1 (5 bases). The CDR3 length is 15 residues. CDR1 is SGHDN and CDR2 is FVKESK in the germline V gene. Trimming removed 6 bases at V and 4 bases at J, with 18 bases between. Here the CDR3 DNA reads TGTGCCAGCAGAAAAAGGGCAGGGACTGGCTATGGCTACACCTTC. This codes for CASRKRAGTGYGYTF. Full variable domain (remainder filled in from reference TRBV14 and TRBJ1-2): EAGVTQFPSHSVIEKGQTVTLRCDPISGHDNLYWYRRVMGKEIKFLLHFVKESKQDESGMPNNRFLAERTGGTYSTLKVQPAELEDSGVYFCASRKRAGTGYGYTFGSGTRLTVV.

The CDR3 DNA is TGTGCCAGCAGCCACCGGGACCTCGTCTATGGCTACACCTTC. Translated, it gives CASSHRDLVYGYTF. This chain joins TRBV7-9 and TRBJ1-2; the D gene is possibly TRBD1 (5 bases). Germline V CDR1 and CDR2: SEHNR, FQNEAQ (reference sequence). Trimming removed 5 bases from V and 4 bases from J, with 14 bases in between. The CDR3 is made up of 14 amino acids.

Regarding this clone: The junction differs from germline at one of its ends, possibly a read error. The chain carries TRBV9 and TRBJ2-2, with D maybe TRBD1 (8 bases). The CDR3 contains 16 residues. The germline V gene encodes CDR1 SGDLS and CDR2 YYNGEE. In nucleotides, the CDR3 is TGTGCCAGCAGCAACAGGGGGGGAAGGAACCCCGGGGAGCTGTTTTTT. It translates to CASSNRGGRNPGELFF.

The J gene is TRBJ1-4, the V gene TRBV6-1; TRBD1 might be the D (5 bases). Germline CDR1 reads MNHNS; CDR2 reads SASEGT. V was shortened by 2 bases and J by 7 bases, with 11 bases between the two germline ends. This CDR3 has 14 residues. The CDR3 coding sequence is TGTGCCAGCAGTGAATGGGGGGAGAGTGAAAAACTGTTTTTT. Translated: CASSEWGESEKLFF.

This clone was recorded once. The chain couples TRBV27 to TRBJ1-5; D is unclear. V was cut by 7 bases and J by 2 bases, with 15 bases left in between. The germline gives CDR1 MNHEY, CDR2 SMNVEV (reference sequence). CDR3 length: 15 amino acids. For the CDR3, the DNA is TGTGCCAGCACCGCGCGTGTGGGTGGCAATCAGCCCCAGCATTTT. Encoded protein: CASTARVGGNQPQHF.

The chain carries TRBV7-9 and TRBJ1-2; a weak D match, TRBD1 (6 bases). CDR3 length: 15 amino acids. Looked up from germline, CDR1 is SEHNR and CDR2 is FQNEAQ (reference sequence). The germline V and J ends were trimmed by 6 bases and 0 bases, with 14 bases remaining between them. The CDR3 loop reads CASRPGQSANYGYTF. CDR3 coding DNA: TGTGCCAGCAGACCCGGACAGTCAGCTAACTATGGCTACACCTTC.

This chain links TRBV25-1 with TRBJ2-3; the match to TRBD1 covers 7 bases. The CDR3 sequence is 16 residues long. The junction had 7 bases not matched to a gene; V was cut back by 3 bases and J by 1 base. Germline V lookup: CDR1 MGHDK, CDR2 SYGVNS. DNA of the CDR3: TGTGCCAGCAGTGATCAACAGGGGATCGGCACAGATACGCAGTATTTT. Translated, it gives CASSDQQGIGTDTQYF. The variable domain in full, with the rest retrieved from reference TRBV25-1 and TRBJ2-3, is EADIYQTPRYLVIGTGKKITLECSQTMGHDKMYWYQQDPGMELHLIHYSYGVNSTEKGDLSSESTVSRIRTEHFPLTLESARPSHTSQYLCASSDQQGIGTDTQYFGPGTRLTVL.

The chain carries TRBV9 and TRBJ1-2; 7 bases align to TRBD1. Germline trimming cut 2 bases from V and 2 bases from J; bases unmatched to any gene: 6. The V gene's germline CDR1 is SGDLS and CDR2 YYNGEE. The CDR3 runs to 15 residues. The CDR3 spells CASSVGAGGNYGYTF. DNA for the CDR3: TGTGCCAGCAGCGTTGGGGCAGGGGGAAACTATGGCTACACCTTC. Supplemented by reference TRBV9 and TRBJ1-2, the full variable domain reads DSGVTQTPKHLITATGQRVTLRCSPRSGDLSVYWYQQSLDQGLQFLIQYYNGEERAKGNILERFSAQQFPDLHSELNLSSLELGDSALYFCASSVGAGGNYGYTFGSGTRLTVV.

The V and J genes are TRBV5-1 and TRBJ1-2; D is possibly TRBD1 (5 bases). The CDR3 covers 14 residues. V was shortened by 4 bases and J by 4 bases, with 14 bases between the two germline ends. Germline V gives CDR1 SGHRS, CDR2 YFSETQ. The CDR3 DNA reads as TGCGCCAGCAGCCCGGAGGGGTTGGGCTATGGCTACACCTTC. Amino acid sequence: CASSPEGLGYGYTF.

This rearrangement joins TRBV14 to TRBJ2-3, with D unclear. From germline, CDR1 is SGHDN and CDR2 FVKESK. The V and J ends lost 0 bases and 3 bases respectively, with 4 bases between them. This CDR3 has 13 amino acids. The CDR3 protein is CASSQDGTDTQYF. Written as DNA, the CDR3 is TGTGCCAGCAGCCAAGACGGGACAGATACGCAGTATTTT.

The CDR3 is CASSRAGDPLNTEAFF. CDR3 coding DNA: TGTGCCAGCAGCCGAGCAGGGGACCCCTTGAACACTGAAGCTTTCTTT. The chain uses TRBV5-4 and TRBJ1-1; D is perhaps TRBD1 (6 bases). The CDR3 runs 16 residues. Germline V CDR1 and CDR2: SGHNT, YYREEE (reference sequence). V was pared by 4 bases and J by 0 bases, with 16 bases between. The full variable domain, in which reference TRBV5-4 and TRBJ1-1 provide the parts outside the CDR3, is ETGVTQSPTHLIKTRGQQVTLRCSSQSGHNTVSWYQQALGQGPQFIFQYYREEENGRGNFPPRFSGLQFPNYSSELNVNALELDDSALYLCASSRAGDPLNTEAFFGQGTRLTVV.

This clone was observed a handful of times. This chain uses TRBV7-6 with TRBJ2-7, with no clear D. Germline V gene lookup returns CDR1 SGHVS and CDR2 FNYEAQ. Trimming took off 1 base at V and 4 bases at J, with 8 bases between the two ends. The CDR3 extends over 13 amino acids. CDR3 coding DNA: TGTGCCAGCAGCTTAGAACACGGGTACGAGCAGTACTTC. It translates to CASSLEHGYEQYF.

The chain couples TRBV5-1 to TRBJ2-5; D is possibly TRBD2 (5 bases). The V end was cut by 7 bases, the J end by 0 bases, with 10 bases between. Germline lookup yields CDR1 SGHRS and CDR2 YFSETQ. The CDR3 runs to 13 residues. CDR3 amino acids: CASRGLDQETQYF. CDR3 nucleotide sequence: TGCGCCAGCCGCGGACTGGACCAAGAGACCCAGTACTTC.

V and J are TRBV7-9 and TRBJ2-3; 10 bases map to TRBD2. The CDR3 covers 18 residues. V lost 3 bases, J lost 0 bases, and 9 bases stayed unmatched. CDR1 is SEHNR, CDR2 FQNEAQ, per germline (reference sequence). The CDR3 nucleotides are TGTGCCAGCAGCTTGATAGCGGGGGGCGGACCTAGCACAGATACGCAGTATTTT. The encoded protein is CASSLIAGGGPSTDTQYF.

The chain uses TRBV29-1 and TRBJ2-7, with 11 bases identical to TRBD2. Trimming cost V 4 bases and J 1 base; bases outside gene matches: 3. The CDR3 consists of 14 residues. From germline, CDR1 is SQVTM and CDR2 ANQGSEA. The DNA of the CDR3 is TGCAGCGTTGTCTCTAGCGGGGGGTCCTACGAGCAGTACTTC. Amino acids: CSVVSSGGSYEQYF.

The sample holds one count of this clone. This chain uses TRBV28 with TRBJ2-1; the match to TRBD2 covers 10 bases. Looked up from germline, CDR1 is MDHEN and CDR2 is SYDVKM. The CDR3 length is 16 residues. V trimming: 5 bases; J trimming: 4 bases; junction bases outside the gene matches: 8. The CDR3 region is CASSGERGGSYNEQFF. CDR3 DNA sequence: TGTGCCAGCAGTGGAGAGCGGGGGGGCTCATACAATGAGCAGTTCTTC.

The chain couples TRBV10-3 to TRBJ2-2, with D maybe TRBD1 (6 bases). There are 15 residues in the CDR3. V was pared by 3 bases and J by 5 bases, with 13 bases between. Germline V lookup: CDR1 ENHRY, CDR2 SYGVKD. The CDR3 spells CAISDRDIVTGELFF. CDR3 nucleotides: TGTGCCATCAGTGACCGGGACATCGTAACCGGGGAGCTGTTTTTT.

The CDR3 DNA is TGTGCCAGCAGCGCCGGGACTAGCGGGGGCCAAGAGACCCAGTACTTC. Amino acid sequence: CASSAGTSGGQETQYF. The chain recombines TRBV3-1 (or the pseudogene TRBV3-2) with TRBJ2-5; 14 bases are shared with TRBD2. V shed 5 bases, J shed 1 base, and the junction held 3 bases outside the gene matches. Germline V gives CDR1 LGHDT, CDR2 YNNKEL (reference sequence). CDR3 length: 16 residues.

The chain is built from TRBV6-2 or TRBV6-3 and TRBJ2-7, with D possibly matching TRBD2 (5 bases). Trimming took 5 bases from V and 5 from J, leaving 13 bases between them. Germline assignment: CDR1 MNHEY and CDR2 SVGEGT. The length of the CDR3 is 13 residues. In nucleotides, the CDR3 is TGTGCCAGCAGTCCGACTAAGGTGAACGAGCAGTACTTC. Amino acid sequence: CASSPTKVNEQYF.